This T cell receptor (beta chain) was sequenced for a study of CD8+CD57+ T cells in acquired aplastic anemia (dated by TCRdb to 2017 to 2018). Context from the whole study: On average, sorted CD4+ and CD8+ cells yielded 2.5 to 3.5 ug of extracted DNA, with a range of 0.2 to 27.4 ug. Mean read counts for healthy donor samples were about 10 million for CD4+ cells and about 12 million for CD8+ cells.

Genomic DNA was used as template for profiling of TCR beta VDJ combinations and CDR3 sequences. An Illumina HiSeq 2000 was the platform used for TCR repertoire sequencing. Processing in the source paper ran as follows. TRBV/TRBJ rearrangement plots, CDR3 size and DJ length profiles, and Simpson's diversity index were used to evaluate the repertoires. The immunodominant clone was defined as the most abundant DNA sequence in deep sequencing data. CDR3 amino acid sequences were checked for sharing between subjects and were compared against published repertoires and the VDJdb database. The public reads were quality trimmed at Q25 with fastp and then assembled into clones with MiXCR by TCRdb, keeping productive beta chains. One record per CDR3 amino acid sequence lists the most common genes and DNA. None of the V and J calls come from the authors' own analysis; TCRdb made them. This sample is represented by about 190,000 distinct CDR3 sequences; about 53% of them were singletons. 15% to 20% of the sample is held by the ten biggest clonotypes.

Results and caveats for the whole study, not just this receptor: Patients and healthy controls showed no significant difference in CD8+ Simpson's diversity (P=0.060). Although 25 to 30 CD8+ CDR3 sequences were shared by patients and controls, these sequences appeared highly expressed in patients and within the immunodominant clones of patients.

TCR repertoires of sorted CD4+ and CD8+ blood T cells from severe aplastic anemia patients and healthy subjects were deep-sequenced in the study. Ficoll-Paque density gradient centrifugation was used to isolate peripheral blood mononuclear cells. CD4+ and CD8+ T cells were sorted by FACS or magnetic beads before DNA extraction. The cysteine opens and the phenylalanine closes a CDR3 of 15 amino acids. Only CDR3 DNA remains: 45 bases, in frame from the first base. The germline V gene encodes CDR1 SGHTA and CDR2 FQGNSA. V has 6 bases trimmed and J has 1 base trimmed; junction bases matching no gene number 9. This clonotype was observed at least ten times. Its antigen specificity is not known. No base quality values were provided; no much bigger clone lies one nucleotide off.

The chain joins TRBV7-2 to TRBJ2-7, with 7 middle bases fitting TRBD1. Material for sequencing was sorted CD4+, CD8+, or CD8+CD57+ T cells (not recorded which) from PBMCs. This receptor was obtained from a human donor in good health, serving as a control. The DNA sequence follows: TGTGCCAGCAGTTTATTCCCGACAGGGTCCTACGAGCAGTACTTC. It encodes CASSLFPTGSYEQYF.